The rows below give T cell receptor beta chains drawn from one sample of a study of persistence of HIV-infected CD4 T cells. The assay was immunoSEQ multiplex PCR, and TCRdb's table has in-frame clones only and misses some. This sample has tens of thousands of clones, with 88% found just once. No antigens are known for them. Here the sequenced sample was CD4+ T cells sorted from PBMCs after approximately 20-hour stimulation, taken from a patient who received antiretroviral therapy. These receptors were taken from an adult woman with HIV who was CMV-seropositive. The CDR3 runs from the conserved cysteine through the conserved F or W. Each record gives: J gene, clone size, V gene, D gene, CDR3 protein, CDR3 DNA. D genes are given only for firm matches. Rows give clone size only sometimes, using once, few, many, or a class for an expanded clone.

TRBJ2-1	NA	TRBV5-4	NA	CASSRTGFYNEQFF	TGTGCCAGCAGCCGAACAGGGTTCTACAATGAGCAGTTCTTC
TRBJ1-1	NA	TRBV6-5	NA	CASSHKSPRAFF	TGTGCCAGCAGCCACAAGTCTCCCAGGGCTTTCTTT
TRBJ2-7	NA	TRBV27	NA	CASTSQGRSYEQYF	TGTGCCAGCACCAGCCAGGGTAGGTCCTACGAGCAGTACTTC
TRBJ2-3	NA	TRBV10-3	TRBD2	CATALAGVPTDTQYF	TGTGCCACAGCCCTAGCGGGGGTGCCCACAGATACGCAGTATTTT
TRBJ1-2	NA	TRBV2	TRBD1	CASSPDRDYGYTF	TGTGCCAGCAGTCCTGACAGGGACTATGGCTACACCTTC
TRBJ1-5	NA	TRBV18	NA	CASSQGGRASNQPQHF	TGTGCCAGCTCGCAGGGCGGTCGGGCTAGCAATCAGCCCCAGCATTTT
TRBJ2-1	few	TRBV6-1	NA	CASSEAGTRVQFF	TGTGCCAGCAGTGAAGCCGGGACACGTGTGCAGTTCTTC
TRBJ2-3	NA	TRBV7-3	TRBD1	CASSRDRSTDTQYF	TGTGCCAGCAGCAGGGACAGGAGCACAGATACGCAGTATTTT
TRBJ1-2	NA	TRBV11-1	NA	CASSSDNYGYTF	TGTGCCAGCAGCTCGGACAACTATGGCTACACCTTC
TRBJ2-5	NA	TRBV5-4	TRBD2	CASSYAGGETQYF	TGTGCCAGCAGCTACGCGGGGGGAGAGACCCAGTACTTC
TRBJ2-1	NA	TRBV29-1	NA	CSVEGRSNEQFF	TGCAGCGTGGAGGGGCGGTCCAATGAGCAGTTCTTC
TRBJ1-1	NA	TRBV10-1	NA	CASSPGGRATEAFF	TGCGCCAGCAGCCCGGGGGGCAGGGCCACTGAAGCTTTCTTT
TRBJ2-7	once	TRBV7-3	NA	CASSPQGGAIYEQYF	TGTGCCAGCAGCCCCCAGGGCGGGGCTATTTACGAGCAGTACTTC
TRBJ1-5	NA	TRBV19	NA	CASSIGREGPQHF	TGTGCCAGTAGTATTGGACGCGAGGGTCCCCAGCATTTT
TRBJ1-1	NA	TRBV30	NA	CAWNRRITAKNTEAFF	TGTGCCTGGAACCGTAGAATAACAGCGAAGAACACTGAAGCTTTCTTT
TRBJ2-3	NA	TRBV6-5	TRBD1	CASSSQYRGHQPQYF	TGTGCCAGCAGTTCCCAATACAGGGGGCATCAGCCCCAGTATTTT
TRBJ1-5	NA	TRBV3-1/TRBV3-2	NA	CASSQDLNQPQHF	TGTGCCAGCAGCCAAGATCTGAATCAGCCCCAGCATTTT
TRBJ2-7	once	TRBV9	NA	CASSARPGPNSYEQYF	TGTGCCAGCAGCGCCCGACCGGGACCGAACTCCTACGAGCAGTACTTC
TRBJ2-7	NA	TRBV7-8	NA	CASSLGGHKTYEQYF	TGTGCCAGCAGCCTCGGGGGACACAAAACCTACGAGCAGTACTTC
TRBJ2-5	NA	TRBV28	TRBD1	CACRGTGDQETQYF	TGTGCATGCAGGGGGACAGGGGATCAAGAGACCCAGTACTTC
TRBJ1-2	NA	TRBV5-4	NA	CASSLPGRYGYTF	TGTGCCAGCAGCTTACCCGGGAGGTATGGCTACACCTTC
TRBJ1-3	NA	TRBV30	NA	CAWAPGLAGNTIYF	TGTGCCTGGGCCCCCGGGTTGGCTGGAAACACCATATATTTT
TRBJ2-1	NA	TRBV2	NA	CASSEAPDIYNEQFF	TGTGCCAGCAGTGAAGCGCCGGACATATACAATGAGCAGTTCTTC
TRBJ2-2	NA	TRBV15	NA	CATSRDSGRGNTGELFF	TGTGCCACCAGCAGAGATTCGGGCAGGGGGAACACCGGGGAGCTGTTTTTT
TRBJ1-1	NA	TRBV15	NA	CATSRDPGKNTEAFF	TGTGCCACCAGCAGAGATCCGGGGAAGAACACTGAAGCTTTCTTT
TRBJ1-1	NA	TRBV18	NA	CASSPSFDVPPFF	TGTGCCAGCTCACCAAGCTTCGACGTTCCACCTTTCTTT
TRBJ1-6	once	TRBV5-8	TRBD1	CASSLQGERSPLHF	TGTGCCAGCAGCTTGCAGGGGGAACGGTCACCCCTCCACTTT
TRBJ1-1	NA	TRBV30	NA	CAWGRPEAFF	TGTGCCTGGGGGAGGCCTGAAGCTTTCTTT
TRBJ1-4	NA	TRBV20-1	NA	CSARDKRKLFF	TGCAGTGCACGGGACAAACGAAAACTGTTTTTT
TRBJ2-2	NA	TRBV7-6	NA	CASSPDGGWAGELFF	TGTGCCAGCAGCCCGGACGGTGGATGGGCCGGGGAGCTGTTTTTT
TRBJ1-1	NA	TRBV7-2	TRBD1	CASRVRQGKSEAFF	TGTGCCAGCAGGGTACGACAGGGGAAGTCTGAAGCTTTCTTT
TRBJ2-3	NA	TRBV11-3	TRBD2	CASSTGTSGTDTQYF	TGTGCCAGCAGCACCGGGACTAGCGGCACAGATACGCAGTATTTT
TRBJ2-3	few	TRBV7-3	TRBD2	CASSPIGGGTDTQYF	TGTGCCAGCAGCCCCATTGGGGGGGGCACAGATACGCAGTATTTT
TRBJ1-2	NA	TRBV12-5	NA	CASGLGYGYTF	TGTGCTAGTGGTTTAGGTTATGGCTACACCTTC
TRBJ2-7	once	TRBV18	NA	CASSPELGAYEQYF	TGTGCCAGCTCACCAGAATTGGGGGCCTACGAGCAGTACTTC
TRBJ2-3	NA	TRBV6-5	NA	CASSSRSGTDTQYF	TGTGCCAGCAGTTCTCGGAGCGGCACAGATACGCAGTATTTT
TRBJ1-1	once	TRBV5-1	NA	CASSWEGRGKTEAFF	TGCGCCAGCAGCTGGGAGGGCAGGGGAAAAACTGAAGCTTTCTTT
TRBJ1-2	NA	TRBV30	TRBD1	CAWSDQQGLWYGYTF	TGTGCCTGGAGTGATCAACAGGGGCTATGGTATGGCTACACCTTC
TRBJ1-2	NA	TRBV25-1	NA	CASTQTGNYGYTF	TGTGCCAGCACACAGACAGGAAACTATGGCTACACCTTC
TRBJ2-1	NA	TRBV7-3	TRBD1	CASSAGGRRSGSYNEQFF	TGTGCCAGCAGCGCAGGGGGCAGACGCTCTGGATCCTACAATGAGCAGTTCTTC
TRBJ2-2	few	TRBV6-5	NA	CASRAQGDTGELFF	TGTGCCAGCAGGGCACAGGGTGACACCGGGGAGCTGTTTTTT
TRBJ2-1	NA	TRBV5-1	TRBD2	CASNAGVPNEQFF	TGCGCCAGCAATGCGGGGGTCCCCAATGAGCAGTTCTTC
TRBJ2-1	NA	TRBV6-5	NA	CASSRTPYNEQFF	TGTGCCAGCAGTCGGACACCCTACAATGAGCAGTTCTTC
TRBJ2-3	NA	TRBV5-1	NA	CASSLNRVQNTQYF	TGCGCCAGCAGCCTGAACAGGGTTCAGAATACGCAGTATTTT
TRBJ1-1	NA	TRBV27	TRBD1	CASSFRTGTEAFF	TGTGCCAGCAGTTTTCGGACAGGTACTGAAGCTTTCTTT
TRBJ1-1	NA	TRBV5-6	TRBD1	CASSWTGKNTEAFF	TGTGCCAGCAGCTGGACAGGGAAGAACACTGAAGCTTTCTTT
TRBJ1-2	NA	TRBV7-8	TRBD1	CASSFRTGGFGYTF	TGTGCCAGCAGCTTTCGGACAGGGGGCTTTGGCTACACCTTC
TRBJ2-5	NA	TRBV25-1	TRBD1	CASTGTGRPETQYF	TGTGCCAGCACAGGGACAGGTCGGCCAGAGACCCAGTACTTC
TRBJ1-5	NA	TRBV24-1	NA	CATSRGFGQPQHF	TGTGCCACTTCTCGGGGGTTCGGTCAGCCCCAGCATTTT
TRBJ1-3	NA	TRBV5-5	NA	CASSLAGSSGNTIYF	TGTGCCAGCAGCCTGGCTGGTAGCTCTGGAAACACCATATATTTT
TRBJ1-5	NA	TRBV30	NA	CAWSVLRGQPQHF	TGTGCCTGGAGTGTACTTAGGGGCCAGCCCCAGCATTTT
TRBJ1-2	NA	TRBV15	NA	CATSRDSGGYTF	TGTGCCACCAGCAGAGATAGTGGCGGCTACACCTTC
TRBJ1-1	few	TRBV20-1	NA	CSASRALMFAGNTEAFF	TGCAGTGCTAGTCGGGCCTTAATGTTTGCGGGGAACACTGAAGCTTTCTTT
TRBJ2-1	NA	TRBV7-3	NA	CASSFTGTTSYNEQFF	TGTGCCAGCAGTTTTACAGGGACCACCTCCTACAATGAGCAGTTCTTC
TRBJ2-3	NA	TRBV12-3/TRBV12-4	NA	CASTPTSVGTQYF	TGTGCCAGCACCCCTACATCCGTCGGTACGCAGTATTTT